The clone carrying this T cell receptor (beta chain) showed up just a few times. Its target is unknown. Through template switching, a universal primer site was introduced, and the cDNA contained unique molecular identifiers. Using its own MiXCR run on the 5' RACE reads, TCRdb lists one record per CDR3 protein. Of roughly 1.6 million distinct CDR3 sequences in the sample, under 35% were seen once. Trimming removed 5 bases from V and 0 bases from J, with 11 bases in between. The CDR3 sequence is 14 residues long. Per the germline V gene, CDR1 is ENHRY and CDR2 is SYGVKD. The data belong to a study of identical twins. Overall study results and limits: Analyses of zero insertions could, in part, be confounded by invariant MAIT and iNKT cells. The degree of excess twin sharing was weaker in beta out-of-frame sequences.

Donors uniformly comprised healthy Caucasians. The sequenced material came from cord blood. This receptor was identified in a newborn girl in good health. This chain connects TRBV10-3 to TRBJ2-7; no clear D. The CDR3: CAISSDASSYEQYF. The CDR3 DNA reads as TGTGCCATCAGTTCCGACGCGAGCTCCTACGAGCAGTACTTC.